One sample yielded the 9 T cell receptor beta chains listed below, sequenced in a study of OX40 agonist ivuxolimab in advanced cancers. Libraries were prepared through the immunoSEQ multiplex PCR assay. The clones in this table, taken by TCRdb from immuneACCESS, are in-frame only. Not every clone is retained; where verified, under half of the shortfall comes from an unresolved V gene, and the cause of the rest is unknown. The sample records approximately 13,000 clones, about 79% of which are singletons. The ten largest clones represent roughly 41% of the sample. Sequencing was performed on CD4+ or CD8+ T cells sorted from blood, taken in a trial of the OX40 agonist ivuxolimab. The origin of the receptors is an adult with an advanced solid tumor such as melanoma, head and neck, liver or kidney cancer.

This chain links TRBV4-3 with TRBJ1-2; D unclear. The CDR3 totals 11 residues. CDR1 and CDR2 from the germline V gene are LGHNA and YSLEER. V was cut by 5 bases and J by 7 bases, with 8 bases left in between. CDR3 residues: CASSIGSGYTF. The DNA for the CDR3 is TGCGCCAGCAGCATTGGTAGTGGCTACACCTTC.

The V call is TRBV9, the J call TRBJ2-7; D possibly matches TRBD1 or TRBD2 (5 bases each). Germline CDR1 is SGDLS and CDR2 is YYNGEE. V dropped 0 bases and J dropped 2 bases, with 12 bases sitting between them. CDR3 length: 15 residues. The CDR3 nucleotides read TGTGCCAGCAGCGTAGACGGGACCGTGACCTACGAGCAGTACTTC. Its translation is CASSVDGTVTYEQYF.

This chain uses TRBV6-1 with TRBJ1-2; D is possibly TRBD1 (6 bases). This CDR3 comprises 13 residues. Trimming took 5 bases from V and 8 from J, leaving 15 bases between them. Germline CDR1 MNHNS, CDR2 SASEGT. The CDR3 DNA reads TGTGCCAGCAGTTGGGAGACAGGAAGGGGCTACACCTTC. Translating gives CASSWETGRGYTF.

The V and J genes are TRBV2 and TRBJ2-7; D ambiguous. CDR3 size: 14 residues. Germline assignment: CDR1 SNHLY and CDR2 FYNNEI. V lost 6 bases to trimming and J lost 2 bases, with 14 bases between them. CDR3 DNA: TGTGCCAGCAGCCAGCCCGGCGGAACCTACGAGCAGTACTTC. Residues: CASSQPGGTYEQYF.

This chain uses TRBV5-6 with TRBJ1-3; 9 bases agree with TRBD1. Germline V gene sequence: CDR1 SGHDT, CDR2 YYEEEE. This CDR3 is 16 amino acids long. Germline trimming cut 3 bases from V and 0 bases from J; bases unmatched to any gene: 4. The CDR3 is CASSYGTGFSGNTIYF. The CDR3 DNA reads TGTGCCAGCAGCTACGGGACAGGGTTCTCTGGAAACACCATATATTTT.

The J gene is TRBJ2-1, the V gene TRBV28; D not resolved. Germline CDR1 reads MDHEN; CDR2 reads SYDVKM. This CDR3 comprises 16 residues. Trimming stripped 5 bases from V and 0 bases from J, with 14 bases between. CDR3 nucleotide sequence: TGTGCCAGCAGTAGCCCGTGGACCGGCTCCTACAATGAGCAGTTCTTC. This translates into CASSSPWTGSYNEQFF.

The V and J genes are TRBV6-4 and TRBJ1-1; TRBD1 aligns across 8 bases. Germline V gives CDR1 MRHNA, CDR2 SNTAGT. CDR3 length equals 18 residues. V lost 2 bases, J lost 1 base, and 12 bases stayed unmatched. Here the CDR3 DNA reads TGTGCCAGCAGTGACCCGATAGGACAGGGAGGGAGGAACACTGAAGCTTTCTTT. This encodes CASSDPIGQGGRNTEAFF.

The V call is TRBV7-9, the J call TRBJ2-5; either TRBD1 or TRBD2 may supply D (5 bases each). Per the germline V gene, CDR1 is SEHNR and CDR2 is FQNEAQ (reference sequence). The CDR3 is 13 amino acids. Trimming cost V 5 bases and J 2 bases, with 9 bases left between them. The CDR3 region is CASSPWGQETQYF. CDR3 sequence (DNA): TGTGCCAGCAGCCCATGGGGGCAAGAGACCCAGTACTTC.

The sample holds one count of this clone. The chain employs TRBV30 and TRBJ1-2; 9 bases line up with TRBD1. Germline CDR1 reads GTSNPN; CDR2 reads SVGIG (reference sequence). V lost 2 bases to trimming and J lost 8 bases; unmatched junction nucleotides: 6. The CDR3 sequence is 13 residues long. CDR3 sequence: CAWSFTGGEGYTF. DNA of the CDR3: TGTGCCTGGAGTTTCACAGGGGGCGAAGGCTACACCTTC.